This T cell receptor beta chain was sequenced during a study of blood T cell repertoires in COVID-19 (dated by TCRdb to the early 2020s). Background for the entire study: Samples from collaborators originated in the United States, Italy and Spain and spanned both the acute and convalescent phases of COVID-19. The samples were drawn from two sources: the first 160 participants of the ongoing ImmuneRACE study, and over 950 subjects contributed by 6 global collaborators. The repertoires were made available in a free public database intended to serve as a resource for research on the immune response to SARS-CoV-2. The prospective study material was composed of cDNA or gDNA derived from T cells, B-cell-depleted T cells, or PBMCs. Subjects who had been exposed to COVID-19, were actively infected with it, or had recovered from it provided the deeply sampled blood TCRbeta repertoires that made up the dataset. A de-identified subject ID, COVID-19 status, age in years and sex were almost always included in the sample metadata. HLA class I and class II types, where available, came from metadata supplied by the sample provider rather than from assay-based typing. The investigation overall reported the following: The quantity of clinical and demographic metadata differed by source and by participant and was supplied without curation.

TCRbeta CDR3 regions were amplified from genomic DNA by means of the immunoSEQ Assay, a bias-controlled multiplex PCR. Per the original workflow: The number of nucleated cells in each sample was estimated from the amplification of reference gene primers within the assay. Sequence reads were collapsed and filtered to measure the absolute abundance of every unique TCRbeta CDR3 rearrangement. For each sample, productive Simpson clonality was calculated as the square root of Simpson's diversity index over productive rearrangements. TCRdb re-hosts the immuneACCESS table, in-frame sequences only. Its copies lack some clones; in the studies checked, an unresolved V gene accounts for under half of them, and the cause for the rest is not known. For V, J and clone size, that table is used; D and trimming come from the DNA. This sample has around 400,000 clones in its table, and about 90% of those were observed once. Together, the top ten hold over 2% of the sample.

This clone has a handful of counts. Its target antigen remains unknown. No per-base quality is available; no much larger clone lies one base away. One collaborating source in Seattle enrolled patients during active infection and followed them longitudinally through the course of disease. Each collaborating institution followed its own protocols to collect whole blood in K2EDTA tubes. Collaborator samples were shipped for TCRbeta analysis as frozen whole blood, isolated PBMCs, or DNA extracted from either sample type. Here V drops 3 bases and J drops 1 base, and the junction holds 2 bases not matched to any gene. CDR1 and CDR2, per the germline V gene, are SGHRS and YFSETQ. From its cysteine to its phenylalanine, the CDR3 spans 14 amino acids. The sequence is cut down to CDR3 DNA, 42 bases in frame from base 1.

Sequencing was done on a sample of peripheral blood. The TCR sequence derives from a woman aged 55-70 years with COVID-19, enrolled during active disease. Recombination joined TRBV5-1 with TRBJ1-1; 8 central nucleotides agree with TRBD1. The CDR3 region has the sequence CASSWDRPNTEAFF. The bases read TGCGCCAGCAGCTGGGACAGGCCGAACACTGAAGCTTTCTTT.